These T cell receptor beta chains were read from a single sample in a study of radiation and T cells in renal cell carcinoma. Profiled with immunoSEQ multiplex PCR; TCRdb holds only in-frame clones, not every one. In the table there are 100,000 to 150,000 clones, around 80% of which are singletons. The sample in question was blood, obtained from a patient whose treatment included radiotherapy and nephrectomy. Receptors were obtained from a man in his forties or fifties with renal cell carcinoma. Each CDR3 is given with its conserved first and last residue. A D gene is named only where the DNA matches it firmly. The listing skips clone size in some rows; elsewhere it reads once, few, many or a size class.

D	size	V	J	DNA	CDR3
TRBD1	NA	TRBV6-5	TRBJ2-7	TGTGCCAGCAGTTACGTCACAGGGGGCGAGCAGTACTTC	CASSYVTGGEQYF
NA	NA	TRBV16	TRBJ1-2	TGTGCCAGCAGCCAAATGGATGAGGATTTGGTATCGGGCTATGGCTACACCTTC	CASSQMDEDLVSGYGYTF
NA	NA	TRBV5-4	TRBJ1-4	TGTGCCAGCAGCTGGGGGGGTGAGGAAAAACTGCTTTTT	CASSWGGEEKLLF
NA	NA	TRBV27	TRBJ2-7	TGTGCCAGCAGTTTAGGACGGTCCTACGAGCAGTACTTC	CASSLGRSYEQYF
NA	NA	TRBV19	TRBJ1-5	TGTGCCAGTATCTCTCCCGGGGGCAGCGATCAGCCCCAGCATTTT	CASISPGGSDQPQHF
NA	NA	TRBV18	TRBJ1-2	TGTGCCAGCTCGCCGATTCCGGACCTTCATGGCTACACCTTC	CASSPIPDLHGYTF
NA	NA	TRBV10-2	TRBJ2-1	TGCGCCACTCGCGATCAGATACAATCGGCGGCGAATGAGCAGTTCTTC	CATRDQIQSAANEQFF
TRBD1	few	TRBV30	TRBJ1-1	TGTGCCTGGTCGAAACAGGGGGCAGGTCGGGCTTTCTTT	CAWSKQGAGRAFF
NA	NA	TRBV6-1	TRBJ1-5	TGTGCCAGCAGTCTAACGACCAATCAGCCCCAGCATTTT	CASSLTTNQPQHF
NA	NA	TRBV6-6	TRBJ1-2	TGTGCCAGCAGTGCGATGGGAGGGGGAGGCTATGGCTACACCTTC	CASSAMGGGGYGYTF
TRBD1	NA	TRBV4-1	TRBJ1-2	TGCGCCAGCAGCCGAGACAGGGGGAACTATGGCTACACCTTC	CASSRDRGNYGYTF
NA	NA	TRBV6-1	TRBJ2-1	TGTGCCAGCCGATTGGGGCAGGGATCCTCCAATGAGCAGTTCTTC	CASRLGQGSSNEQFF
NA	NA	TRBV5-4	TRBJ1-5	TGTGCCAGCAGCTTGGTGGGGCAGCCCCAGCATTTT	CASSLVGQPQHF
NA	NA	TRBV6-6	TRBJ2-7	TGTGCCAGCACCGAGGCTGGAACCTACGAGCAGTACTTC	CASTEAGTYEQYF
TRBD1	NA	TRBV6-1	TRBJ1-5	TGTGCCAGCAGTGAGGGACAGATTATTCAGCCCCAGCATTTT	CASSEGQIIQPQHF
TRBD1	NA	TRBV19	TRBJ1-2	TGTGCCAGTAGGTCCGGGACAGGAGCTAACTATGGCTACACCTTC	CASRSGTGANYGYTF
TRBD1	NA	TRBV18	TRBJ1-2	TGTGCCAGCTCACTTCGACAGGGAGGCCTCGATGGCTACACCTTC	CASSLRQGGLDGYTF
NA	NA	TRBV6-1	TRBJ1-5	TGTGCCAGCCGTCTGGGAGATCAGCCCCAGCATTTT	CASRLGDQPQHF
NA	NA	TRBV6-5	TRBJ1-4	TGTGCCAGCAGTTACGGATCTAATGAAAAACTGTTTTTT	CASSYGSNEKLFF
NA	NA	TRBV5-5	TRBJ2-3	TGTGCCAGCAGCTTTGAGGCGGATACGCAGTATTTT	CASSFEADTQYF
TRBD1	NA	TRBV5-1	TRBJ1-5	TGCGCCAGCAGCCAGGGGACAGGGGATCAGCCCCAGCATTTT	CASSQGTGDQPQHF
NA	NA	TRBV5-1	TRBJ2-3	TGCGCCAGCAGCCAACCAAACACTAGGGATACGCAGTATTTT	CASSQPNTRDTQYF
NA	NA	TRBV12-5	TRBJ2-7	TGTGCTAGTGGTTTGGTCCCAGGGTCCTACGAGCAGTACTTC	CASGLVPGSYEQYF
NA	NA	TRBV9	TRBJ2-3	TGTGCCAGCAGCGCCCGCGGGGCAGATACGCAGTATTTT	CASSARGADTQYF
NA	NA	TRBV19	TRBJ1-3	TGTGCCAGTAGTAGACAGGGAAACACCATATATTTT	CASSRQGNTIYF
NA	few	TRBV2	TRBJ2-1	TGTGCCAGCAGAGCTGTGGTATCCTACAATGAGCAGTTCTTC	CASRAVVSYNEQFF
NA	NA	TRBV27	TRBJ1-1	TGTGCCAGCAGTTTAAACGGGGCAGGGAGCACTGAAGCTTTCTTT	CASSLNGAGSTEAFF
TRBD1	NA	TRBV10-3	TRBJ2-5	TGTGCCATCAGTCGTGGAGACAGGGAACTGCAAGAGACCCAGTACTTC	CAISRGDRELQETQYF